The 17 T cell receptor beta chains below come from one sample, sequenced in a study of T-cell reconstitution after alpha-beta-depleted transplantation in children. Unique molecular identifiers were incorporated during preparation of the TCRbeta library. Via MiXCR, TCRdb re-called the PCR reads, giving one row per CDR3 protein. The sample gives about 70,000 distinct CDR3 sequences, about 11% of which show up once; roughly 13% is in the top ten. The sequences come from PBMCs, collected before TCRalphabeta/CD19-depleted stem cell transplant. The receptors shown here come from a boy aged 5-17 years with acute myeloid leukemia, due to receive a stem cell transplant.

This clonotype was counted many times. This sequence joins TRBV24-1 and TRBJ2-5, with 8 positions matching TRBD2. After removal of 5 bases from V and 4 bases from J, the junction contained 5 bases not matched to a gene. CDR1 and CDR2 (germline): KGHDR, SFDVKD. The CDR3 is 14 amino acids. The CDR3 sequence: CATSAGRAGETQYF. The DNA of the CDR3 is TGTGCCACCAGTGCCGGGAGGGCTGGAGAGACCCAGTACTTC.

This clonotype was detected ten times or more. This chain joins TRBV29-1 and TRBJ1-2, with a possible D match to TRBD1 (6 bases). The ends were cut back, 6 bases at V and 8 bases at J, with 13 bases in the middle. The CDR3 runs 11 residues. CDR1 and CDR2 (germline): SQVTM, ANQGSEA. For the CDR3, the DNA is TGCAGCGTGCGGGACACTCTCGGCTACACCTTC. Translating gives CSVRDTLGYTF.

This clonotype was detected ten times or more. The gene calls are TRBV12-3 or TRBV12-4 and TRBJ1-2, with 9 bases matching TRBD1. This CDR3 is built from 15 residues. The V gene end was trimmed by 5 bases and the J gene end by 4 bases; junction bases not matched to a gene: 8. The CDR3 loop is CASSVGGQGSYGYTF. CDR3 bases: TGTGCCAGCAGTGTAGGGGGACAGGGCTCCTATGGCTACACCTTC.

Many counts were recorded for this clonotype. The chain carries TRBV5-6 and TRBJ1-3, with a weak D call TRBD1 (6 bases). Germline loops: CDR1 SGHDT, CDR2 YYEEEE. The germline V and J ends were trimmed by 4 bases and 6 bases, with 23 bases remaining between them. The CDR3 is 17 amino acids. The CDR3 here is CASSLSDRPLAINTIYF. CDR3 sequence (DNA): TGTGCCAGCAGCCTCTCGGACAGACCGCTGGCTATAAACACCATATATTTT.

The table lists this clonotype with many counts. This chain connects TRBV7-8 to TRBJ1-5; D is undetermined. The germline V gene has CDR1 SGHVS and CDR2 FQNEAQ. V was clipped by 3 bases and J by 5 bases, with 8 bases between them. The CDR3 loop spans 13 amino acids. The chain's CDR3 is CASSFSGDQPQHF. DNA for the CDR3: TGTGCCAGCAGCTTCTCCGGGGATCAGCCCCAGCATTTT.

This clonotype appeared a few times. The rearrangement links TRBV7-7 to TRBJ1-1; D possibly corresponds to TRBD1 (5 bases). The V end lost 1 base, the J end lost 7 bases, and 10 bases lay between the germline ends. Germline CDR1 reads SSHAT; CDR2 reads FNYEAQ (reference sequence). The CDR3 has 13 amino acids. The CDR3 region is CASSLGPDSEAFF. CDR3 nucleotide sequence: TGTGCCAGCAGCTTAGGCCCTGACAGTGAAGCTTTCTTT.

This clonotype occurred many times. The chain joins TRBV28 to TRBJ1-2; D remains unclear. CDR3 length: 14 residues. Per germline, CDR1 MDHEN and CDR2 SYDVKM. The V end lost 8 bases, the J end lost 2 bases, and 15 bases lay between the germline ends. The CDR3 DNA reads as TGTGCCAGCTCGACCGGCACGACAAACTATGGCTACACCTTC. Its translation is CASSTGTTNYGYTF.

This clonotype has at least ten counts. The V call is TRBV5-1, the J call TRBJ2-1, with 7 nucleotides matching TRBD2. Germline V CDR1 and CDR2: SGHRS, YFSETQ. The CDR3 sequence is 15 residues long. The trim removed 5 bases at V and 5 bases at J, leaving 10 bases unmatched. This chain's CDR3 is CASRPGMSGNNEQFF. In nucleotides, the CDR3 is TGCGCCAGCAGGCCTGGGATGAGCGGGAACAATGAGCAGTTCTTC.

This clonotype was counted at least ten times. V usage is TRBV20-1 and J usage is TRBJ1-5; 9 bases are shared with TRBD1. Germline trimming cut 3 bases from V and 0 bases from J; bases unmatched to any gene: 6. The germline CDR1 and CDR2 sequences are DFQATT and SNEGSKA (reference sequence). This CDR3 comprises 16 residues. The CDR3 coding sequence is TGCAGTGCTAGCACCGGGACAGGGTATAGCAATCAGCCCCAGCATTTT. It codes for CSASTGTGYSNQPQHF.

This clonotype was recorded at least ten times. V usage is TRBV5-1 and J usage is TRBJ2-2; tentatively, D is TRBD1 or TRBD2 (5 bases each). Per germline, CDR1 SGHRS and CDR2 YFSETQ. Trimming pared 0 bases from V and 13 bases from J, leaving 10 bases between. The CDR3 is 12 residues long. The CDR3 loop is CASSLGTGTLFF. The CDR3 DNA sequence: TGCGCCAGCAGCTTGGGCACCGGGACGCTGTTTTTT.

This clonotype has ten or more counts. This chain joins TRBV5-5 and TRBJ2-7; D is possibly TRBD2 (6 bases). From germline, CDR1 is SGHKS and CDR2 YYEKEE (reference sequence). The ends were cut back, 0 bases at V and 0 bases at J, with 16 bases in the middle. This CDR3 has 17 residues. The CDR3 nucleotides read TGTGCCAGCAGCTTGGGCTCAGACGGGGGAAGCTCCTACGAGCAGTACGTC. It specifies CASSLGSDGGSSYEQYV.

This clonotype was detected many times. The chain combines TRBV12-3 or TRBV12-4 with TRBJ2-7; 10 bases align to TRBD1. The trim removed 5 bases at V and 8 bases at J, leaving 6 bases unmatched. The CDR3 loop spans 13 amino acids. The CDR3 nucleotides read TGTGCCAGCAGTCCGGGACAGGGGAATCAGCAGTACTTC. Translating gives CASSPGQGNQQYF.

The chain is built from TRBV11-2 and TRBJ2-7, with D hard to call. V dropped 2 bases and J dropped 3 bases, with 8 bases sitting between them. The CDR3 extends over 13 amino acids. Looked up from germline, CDR1 is SGHAT and CDR2 is FQNNGV. DNA for the CDR3: TGTGCCAGCAGCTTATTTCCGGGCTACGAGCAGTACGTC. This translates into CASSLFPGYEQYV.

This clonotype came up many times. V gene TRBV4-3 combines with J gene TRBJ1-6; D unclear. Deletions cut 3 bases from V and 7 bases from J, with 13 bases between. The CDR3 is 15 amino acids. Germline assignment: CDR1 LGHNA and CDR2 YSLEER. As DNA, the CDR3 is TGCGCCAGCAGCCAGCTGACGAGCGGGAATTCACCCCTCCACTTT. This gives the protein CASSQLTSGNSPLHF.

The chain has TRBV6-5 and TRBJ2-7, with 14 bases matching TRBD2. The length of the CDR3 is 16 residues. The V gene end was trimmed by 5 bases and the J gene end by 5 bases; junction bases not matched to a gene: 8. Germline V gene sequence: CDR1 MNHEY, CDR2 SVGAGI. CDR3 DNA: TGTGCCAGCAGTCTCCCCCCGGGACTAGCGGGAGACGAGCAGTACTTC. It translates to CASSLPPGLAGDEQYF.

The sample holds many counts of this clonotype. V is TRBV10-3 and J is TRBJ2-7, with TRBD2 as a possible D gene (5 bases). Trimming shortened V by 2 bases and J by 11 bases, and 16 bases separated the two germline ends. The CDR3 sequence is 13 residues long. Germline V gene lookup returns CDR1 ENHRY and CDR2 SYGVKD. Here the CDR3 reads CAISEGVPPGEYF. The CDR3 region has the DNA TGTGCCATCAGTGAGGGAGTTCCCCCCGGGGAGTACTTC.

This clonotype occurred many times. This sequence joins TRBV12-3 or TRBV12-4 and TRBJ2-5; TRBD1 aligns across 7 bases. V lost 6 bases to trimming and J lost 7 bases; unmatched junction nucleotides: 11. CDR3 length: 14 amino acids. CDR3 nucleotides: TGTGCCAGCAGAAATACCGGACAGGTTGTGACCCAGTACTTC. This encodes CASRNTGQVVTQYF.